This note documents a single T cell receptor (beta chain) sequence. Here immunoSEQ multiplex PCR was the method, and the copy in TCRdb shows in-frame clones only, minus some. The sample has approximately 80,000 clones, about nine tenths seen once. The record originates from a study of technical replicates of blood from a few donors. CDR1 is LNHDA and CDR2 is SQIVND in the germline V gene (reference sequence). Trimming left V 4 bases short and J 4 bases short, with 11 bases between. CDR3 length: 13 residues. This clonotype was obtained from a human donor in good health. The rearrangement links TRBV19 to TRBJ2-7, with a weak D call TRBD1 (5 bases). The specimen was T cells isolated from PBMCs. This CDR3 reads CASSRQRDYEQYF. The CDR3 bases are TGTGCCAGTAGTAGACAGAGAGATTACGAGCAGTACTTC.